A selection of T cell receptor beta chains follows, all from one sample in a study of cytomegalovirus exposure and HLA in healthy donors. Sequencing was performed with immunoSEQ multiplex PCR; in TCRdb, only in-frame clones are kept and a portion is missing. Of about 180,000 clones listed, 65% to 80% are singletons. The specimen sequenced was PBMCs. These TCRs come from a woman aged 30 to 39 in good health and CMV-seropositive. Each CDR3 is given without its conserved first and last residue. The order of the fields is V gene, CDR3 protein.

v_call: TRBV4-2; cdr3_aa: ASSQDPPAGGQEAQY
v_call: TRBV28; cdr3_aa: ATRRGGADNQPQH
v_call: TRBV9; cdr3_aa: ASSAGPSEGETQY
v_call: TRBV11-3; cdr3_aa: ASSSGTRTDTQY
v_call: TRBV6-6; cdr3_aa: ASSPVSYNSPLH
v_call: TRBV7-9; cdr3_aa: ASSLGALYEQY
v_call: TRBV7-9; cdr3_aa: ASSLQANTEAF
v_call: TRBV19; cdr3_aa: ASSGFRAGANTEAF
v_call: TRBV5-5; cdr3_aa: ASSLLHQGNEQF
v_call: TRBV19; cdr3_aa: ATSWGTGSQPQH
v_call: TRBV13; cdr3_aa: ASSFSGTGGSQPQH
v_call: TRBV4-2; cdr3_aa: ASSQARGSYNEQF
v_call: TRBV7-9; cdr3_aa: ASSFRDRSSYEQY
v_call: TRBV5-1; cdr3_aa: ASSLAGAGGETQY
v_call: TRBV6-6; cdr3_aa: ASTRGGLGANEKLF
v_call: TRBV29-1; cdr3_aa: SPGQSNTGELF
v_call: TRBV18; cdr3_aa: ASSRGTGDTSPLH
v_call: TRBV11-2; cdr3_aa: ASSLSGRDSYEQY
v_call: TRBV10-3; cdr3_aa: AISESLGRREKLF
v_call: TRBV5-1; cdr3_aa: ASSPGQGTGTDTQY
v_call: TRBV7-2; cdr3_aa: ASSLVWGGRNEQF
v_call: TRBV7-9; cdr3_aa: ASSFIEGTEAF